The clone carrying this T cell receptor beta chain was detected ten times or more. This specimen comes from a study of molecular identifiers for immune sequencing clone quantification. TCRdb re-called the PCR reads through MiXCR, storing one row per CDR3 protein. This sample has about 640,000 distinct CDR3 sequences, with less than 20% found just once. The trim removed 4 bases at V and 7 bases at J, leaving 11 bases unmatched. The CDR3 runs 16 residues. From germline, CDR1 is MNHNY and CDR2 SVGAGI (reference sequence). The material sequenced was naive CD8+ T cells from blood, with Jurkat cell RNA spiked in. The subset here: FACS-sorted CD8+CD4-CCR7+CD45RA+ naive T cells. The chain uses TRBV6-6 and TRBJ2-1; 9 bases map to TRBD2. This receptor was identified in a human donor in good health. Some libraries in this study had Jurkat cell RNA spiked in. The CDR3 DNA follows: TGTGCCAGCAGTTTACTCGGGGCGGGGGGGCGGAATGAGCAGTTCTTC. Translating gives CASSLLGAGGRNEQFF.